This T cell receptor (beta chain) originates from a study of siplizumab effects on memory and regulatory T cells. Study findings and constraints: Alloreactive sequences traceable to unstimulated CD4+ memory cells declined significantly under siplizumab. Treg-derived clones made up an average of approximately 70% of mappable alloreactive CD4+ clones with siplizumab and over 25% in controls. To unstimulated subsets, only a minor fraction of alloreactive clones could be mapped.

Concerning this clone: Its antigen is unknown.

Each sample had around 110,000 TCR templates assayed. The data were produced by immunoSEQ multiplex PCR, yet TCRdb's version contains in-frame clones alone and is incomplete. The sample carries tens of thousands of clones, around 97% recorded once. V lost 7 bases to trimming and J lost 5 bases; unmatched junction nucleotides: 1. The germline gives CDR1 ENHRY, CDR2 SYGVKD. This CDR3 comprises 12 residues. This TCR came from a human donor in good health. The specimen sequenced was naive CD4+ T cells sorted from blood. This sequence joins TRBV10-3 and TRBJ2-1; 8 bases align to TRBD2. CDR3 amino acids: CAITTSDNEQFF. CDR3 in DNA: TGTGCCATCACGACTAGCGACAATGAGCAGTTCTTC.